The source of this TCR beta chain is a study of radiotherapy plus CTLA-4 blockade in lung cancer. As to this clone: Its antigen remains unidentified.

Whole-study results and caveats: Once radiotherapy plus ipilimumab had been given, TCR clones derived from tumor expanded in blood.

Here immunoSEQ multiplex PCR was the method, and the copy in TCRdb shows in-frame clones only, minus some. This table has approximately 73,000 clones, over 75% appearing once. People whose metastatic non-small-cell lung cancer was chemo-refractory got focal radiation along with CTLA-4 blockade by ipilimumab. The receptor was isolated from a human donor with non-small cell lung cancer that progressed on radiotherapy plus ipilimumab. Sequencing used peripheral blood, obtained from a patient treated with radiotherapy plus ipilimumab.

CDR3 nucleotides: TGTGCCAGCAGTGAAATCGAGACCCAGTACTTC. This sequence encodes CASSEIETQYF. This chain links TRBV2 with TRBJ2-5; no firm D call. CDR1 is SNHLY, CDR2 FYNNEI, per germline. The CDR3 totals 11 residues. V lost 2 bases to trimming and J lost 5 bases, with 3 bases between them.